Listed below are T cell receptor beta chains from one sample, sequenced in a study of cytomegalovirus exposure and HLA in healthy donors. TCRdb keeps only in-frame clones here, not all; method: immunoSEQ multiplex PCR. The sample records 250,000 to 350,000 clones, around 90% being singletons. Sequenced input: PBMCs. These receptors were taken from a woman between 18 and 29 years old in good health and CMV-seronegative. CDR3s include the opening cysteine and the closing phenylalanine or tryptophan. A D gene is named only where the DNA matches it firmly. The size field is filled for only some rows; it gives once, few, many or a size class.

>TRBJ2-7|TRBV6-1|TRBD1|-
TGTGCCAGCAGGACCGGCAGGGGGCCCTTAGCCGAGCAGTACTTC
CASRTGRGPLAEQYF
>TRBJ2-5|TRBV6-5|-|-
TGTGCCAGCAGTTACTCCGGTGGGGGCCCGGAGACCCAGTACTTC
CASSYSGGGPETQYF
>TRBJ2-1|TRBV29-1|-|-
TGCAGCGGGTTACAGGGAATCCCCTACAATGAGCAGTTCTTC
CSGLQGIPYNEQFF
>TRBJ1-2|TRBV10-3|TRBD1|-
TGTGCCATCAGTGAGATTTGGACAGGGGAGAGCTACACCTTC
CAISEIWTGESYTF
>TRBJ2-1|TRBV2|TRBD2|-
TGTGCCAGCAAGATCGTGACTAGCGGAAACAATGAGCAGTTCTTC
CASKIVTSGNNEQFF
>TRBJ2-3|TRBV5-1|TRBD2|-
TGCGCCAGCAGCACAACCTCTAGCGGGGGGACAGATACGCAGTATTTT
CASSTTSSGGTDTQYF
>TRBJ2-1|TRBV6-4|TRBD2|-
TGTGCCAGCAGTGACTCAGGGCTAGCGGGGGGGCAAGCAGAGCAGTTCTTC
CASSDSGLAGGQAEQFF
>TRBJ2-2|TRBV7-3|TRBD1|-
TGTGCCAGCAGCCGCCGAGCAGGGGGCACCGGGGAGCTGTTTTTT
CASSRRAGGTGELFF
>TRBJ2-7|TRBV14|TRBD2|-
TGTGCCAGCAGCCAATTGGCTAGCGGGGGGACCGAGCAGTACTTC
CASSQLASGGTEQYF
>TRBJ2-3|TRBV5-1|TRBD2|-
TGCGCCAGCAGCTTGGGGACTAGCGGGGAGGGAGATACGCAGTATTTT
CASSLGTSGEGDTQYF
>TRBJ2-6|TRBV7-8|-|-
TGTGCCAGCAGCTTAGGAGGGTCCATGGCCAACGTCCTGACTTTC
CASSLGGSMANVLTF
>TRBJ2-1|TRBV11-2|TRBD2|-
TGTGCCAGCAGCTTGTGGGGGGGAGAGCAGTTCTTC
CASSLWGGEQFF
>TRBJ2-7|TRBV7-8|-|-
TGTGCCAGCAGCCATCAGACAGCCTACGAGCAGTACTTC
CASSHQTAYEQYF
>TRBJ2-5|TRBV5-1|-|-
TGCGCCAGCAGCTCCTACGGGGGGCCGTACCAAGAGACCCAGTACTTC
CASSSYGGPYQETQYF
>TRBJ2-5|TRBV4-2|-|-
TGTGCCAGCAGCCAAGAGGGGGGGCCGGAGACCCAGTACTTC
CASSQEGGPETQYF
>TRBJ1-2|TRBV15|TRBD1|-
TGTGCCACCAGCAGAGATCCGGGATCAGGGGGCCTTCCTAACTATGGCTACACCTTC
CATSRDPGSGGLPNYGYTF
>TRBJ1-2|TRBV13|TRBD1|-
TGTGCCAGCAGATCTGACAGGGGCCGCCCCTCTATAGATGGCTACACCTTC
CASRSDRGRPSIDGYTF
>TRBJ1-6|TRBV4-1|-|few
TGCGCCAGCAGCCAAGACAGGGGAGGGGGATCACCCCTCCACTTT
CASSQDRGGGSPLHF
>TRBJ1-4|TRBV25-1|-|-
TGTGCCAGCAGCCCGGAGGCCGTGGGAAAACTGTTTTTT
CASSPEAVGKLFF
>TRBJ2-7|TRBV10-3|TRBD1|-
TGTGCCATCAGAACCCTTTCGGACAGGGTCGAACGAAGAACGGACGAGCAGTACTTC
CAIRTLSDRVERRTDEQYF
>TRBJ2-1|TRBV4-1|TRBD1|-
TGCGCCAGCAGCCAAGAGGGACAGCCACTACCCTACAATGAGCAGTTCTTC
CASSQEGQPLPYNEQFF
>TRBJ1-2|TRBV9|-|-
TGTGCCAGCAGCGTGGGAGAGAATAACTATGGCTACACCTTC
CASSVGENNYGYTF
>TRBJ1-5|TRBV28|-|-
TGTGCCAGCAGTCCCGTTGATCAGCCCCAGCATTTT
CASSPVDQPQHF
>TRBJ2-1|TRBV2|TRBD2|-
TGTGCCAGTAACCTAGCGGGGCCCCTGAGCTCCTACAATGAGCAGTTCTTC
CASNLAGPLSSYNEQFF
>TRBJ1-4|TRBV4-1|-|-
TGCGCCAGCAGCCTAGAAGGCAGGGGCGGCACAAATGAAAAACTGTTTTTT
CASSLEGRGGTNEKLFF